This TCR beta chain originates from a study of OX40 agonist ivuxolimab in advanced cancers. Looked up from germline, CDR1 is WNHNN and CDR2 is SYGVQD (reference sequence). CDR3 length equals 15 residues. V lost 7 bases and J lost 5, with 18 bases in between. The assay was immunoSEQ multiplex PCR, and TCRdb's table has in-frame clones only and misses some. The sample has 65,000 to 80,000 clones; around 87% are singletons. A remark on this clone: Its antigen remains unidentified.

General study points: CD4+ and CD8+ blood T cells expanded clonally by week 6 at 0.1 to 3.0 mg/kg. A proportion of nonresponders additionally exhibited low normalized T-cell clonal expansion. The mean number of expanded clones was higher in CD8+ T cells than in CD4+.

This specimen consisted of CD4+ or CD8+ T cells sorted from blood, obtained in a trial of the OX40 agonist ivuxolimab. The receptor was derived from an adult with an advanced solid tumor such as melanoma, head and neck, liver or kidney cancer. The J gene is TRBJ1-5, the V gene TRBV10-1; D may be TRBD1 (6 bases). Here the CDR3 DNA reads TGCGCCAGCATCGAACAGGGAAATAAGGATCAGCCCCAGCATTTT. Translated: CASIEQGNKDQPQHF.